This T cell receptor beta chain was identified in a study of identical twins. Study results and caveats: While abundant cord blood beta clonotypes carried fewer insertions, memory repertoires showed no such pattern. Zero-insertion findings could be partly confounded by invariant cells (MAIT and iNKT cells). Monozygotic twins shared more out-of-frame TCR alpha than recombination models predicted.

CDR3 size: 12 residues. Germline CDR1 and CDR2: DFQATT and SNEGSKA (reference sequence). V gave up 3 bases and J gave up 3 bases, with 9 bases separating them. This clonotype came up a few times. Its antigen is as yet unknown. From the 5' RACE reads, TCRdb called clonotypes with MiXCR, one entry per CDR3 protein. The top ten hold 0.25% to 0.3% of the sample, which has around 1.7 million distinct CDR3 sequences, less than 35% seen once. V is TRBV20-1 and J is TRBJ2-7; no definite D call. Sequenced input: cord blood. This TCR derives from a newborn girl in good health. CDR3 bases: TGCAGTGCTAGTTTGTCTGACTACGAGCAGTACTTC. Protein product: CSASLSDYEQYF.